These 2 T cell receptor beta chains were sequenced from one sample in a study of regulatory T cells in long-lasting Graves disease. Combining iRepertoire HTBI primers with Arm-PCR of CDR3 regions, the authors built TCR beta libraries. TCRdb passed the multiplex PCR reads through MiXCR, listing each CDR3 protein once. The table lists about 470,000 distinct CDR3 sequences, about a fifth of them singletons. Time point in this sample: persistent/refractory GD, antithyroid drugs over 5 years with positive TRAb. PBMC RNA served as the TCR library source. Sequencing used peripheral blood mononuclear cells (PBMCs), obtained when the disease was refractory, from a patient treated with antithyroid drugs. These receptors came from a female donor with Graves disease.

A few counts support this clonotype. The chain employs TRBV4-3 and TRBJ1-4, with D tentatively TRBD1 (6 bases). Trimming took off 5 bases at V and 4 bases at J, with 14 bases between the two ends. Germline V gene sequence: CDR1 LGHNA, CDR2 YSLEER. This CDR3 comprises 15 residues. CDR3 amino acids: CASSVQGSRNEKLFF. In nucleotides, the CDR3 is TGCGCCAGCAGCGTACAGGGAAGTCGTAATGAAAAACTGTTTTTT.

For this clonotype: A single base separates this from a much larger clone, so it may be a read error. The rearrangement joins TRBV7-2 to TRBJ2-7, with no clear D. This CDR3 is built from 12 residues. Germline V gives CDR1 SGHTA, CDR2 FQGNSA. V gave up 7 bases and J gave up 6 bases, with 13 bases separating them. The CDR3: CASNLRRGEQYF. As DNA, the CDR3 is TGTGCCAGCAACCTTAGACGTGGCGAGCAGTACTTC.